This T cell receptor (beta chain) was captured by sequencing in a study of a mutant IDH1 vaccine in newly diagnosed glioma. Germline-derived CDR1 and CDR2 are MNHNS and SASEGT. Trimming took off 0 bases at V and 4 bases at J, with 15 bases between the two ends. The CDR3 totals 16 residues. Points on this clone: The target antigen is unknown.

The time point here: week 47, end of study. Doses comprised 300 ug of mutant IDH1 20-mer peptide each, plus topical imiquimod. Here immunoSEQ multiplex PCR was the method, and the copy in TCRdb shows in-frame clones only, minus some. Of tens of thousands of clones detected, 75% appear once; the ten largest clones hold roughly 10%. The sequencing used PBMCs, collected from a glioma patient whose treatment included an IDH1 peptide vaccine. The chain carries TRBV6-1 and TRBJ2-5, with a weak D call TRBD1 (5 bases). The clonotype was recovered from a man in his forties with glioma. This chain's CDR3 is CASSEALSGLGETQYF. DNA of the CDR3: TGTGCCAGCAGTGAAGCGCTTTCAGGGCTTGGAGAGACCCAGTACTTC.